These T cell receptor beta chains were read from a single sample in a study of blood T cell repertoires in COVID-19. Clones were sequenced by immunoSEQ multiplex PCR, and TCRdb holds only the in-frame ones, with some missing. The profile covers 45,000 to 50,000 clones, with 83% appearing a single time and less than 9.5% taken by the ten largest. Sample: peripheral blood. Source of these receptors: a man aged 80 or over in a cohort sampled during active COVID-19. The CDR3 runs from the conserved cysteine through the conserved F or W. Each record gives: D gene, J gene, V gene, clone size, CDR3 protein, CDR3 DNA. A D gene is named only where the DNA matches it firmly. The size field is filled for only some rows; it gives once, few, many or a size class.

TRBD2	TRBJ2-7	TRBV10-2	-	CASSEWGLAGVRGEQYF	TGCGCCAGCAGTGAGTGGGGACTAGCGGGAGTGCGCGGGGAGCAGTACTTC
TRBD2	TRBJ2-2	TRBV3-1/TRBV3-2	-	CASSQGLAGGNTGELFF	TGTGCCAGCAGCCAAGGCCTAGCGGGGGGGAACACCGGGGAGCTGTTTTTT
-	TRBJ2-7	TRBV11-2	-	CASSALRGRYYEQYF	TGTGCCAGCAGCGCCCTGCGGGGCCGATACTACGAGCAGTACTTC
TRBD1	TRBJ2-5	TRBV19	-	CASRSQGEETQYF	TGTGCCAGTAGAAGTCAGGGGGAAGAGACCCAGTACTTC
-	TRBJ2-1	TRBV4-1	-	CASSQVSGDRYNEQFF	TGCGCCAGCAGCCAAGTGTCGGGAGACAGATACAATGAGCAGTTCTTC
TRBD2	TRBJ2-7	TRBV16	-	CASSRKFSLAGGEQYF	TGTGCCAGCAGCCGTAAATTCAGTCTAGCGGGAGGTGAGCAGTACTTC
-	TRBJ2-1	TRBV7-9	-	CASSLDSAAKVFF	TGTGCCAGCAGCTTAGATTCAGCGGCCAAGGTGTTCTTC
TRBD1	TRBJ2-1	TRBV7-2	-	CASSDSTGRRNEQFF	TGTGCCAGCAGCGACTCGACAGGGCGGCGCAATGAGCAGTTCTTC
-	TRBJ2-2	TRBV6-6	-	CASRNHRVHTGELFF	TGTGCCAGCAGAAACCACAGGGTACACACCGGGGAGCTGTTTTTT
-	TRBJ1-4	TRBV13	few	CASSLKLTGSYEKLFF	TGTGCCAGCAGCTTAAAACTTACAGGGTCTTACGAAAAACTGTTTTTT
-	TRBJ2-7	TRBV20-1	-	CSASGGSYEQYF	TGCAGTGCTAGTGGCGGCTCCTACGAGCAGTACTTC
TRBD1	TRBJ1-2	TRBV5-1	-	CASSQQGNYGYTF	TGCGCCAGCAGCCAACAGGGGAACTATGGCTACACCTTC
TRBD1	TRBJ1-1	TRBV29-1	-	CSVDRGQENTEAFF	TGCAGCGTTGATCGGGGACAGGAGAACACTGAAGCTTTCTTT
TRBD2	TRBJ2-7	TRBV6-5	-	CASSYASGRGQQYF	TGTGCCAGCAGTTACGCTAGCGGGAGGGGCCAGCAGTACTTC
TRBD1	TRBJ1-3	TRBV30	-	CAWGTGGPGNTIYF	TGTGCCTGGGGAACAGGGGGACCTGGAAACACCATATATTTT
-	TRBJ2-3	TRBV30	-	CAWIPGQLQSTDTQYF	TGTGCCTGGATTCCCGGACAGCTCCAAAGCACAGATACGCAGTATTTT
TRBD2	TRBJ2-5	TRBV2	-	CASSEALTSGGETQYF	TGTGCCAGCAGTGAAGCGCTTACTAGCGGGGGAGAGACCCAGTACTTC
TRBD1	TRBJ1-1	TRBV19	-	CASSLGTGAKAFF	TGTGCCAGTAGTCTCGGGACAGGGGCGAAAGCTTTCTTT
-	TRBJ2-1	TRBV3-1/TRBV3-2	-	CASSHLEPYNEQFF	TGTGCCAGCAGCCACTTAGAGCCCTACAATGAGCAGTTCTTC
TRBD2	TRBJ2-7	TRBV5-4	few	CASSWVTSGGYEQYF	TGTGCCAGCAGCTGGGTCACTAGCGGGGGTTACGAGCAGTACTTC
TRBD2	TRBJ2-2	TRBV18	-	CASSPFRPGLVGRGGELFF	TGTGCCAGCTCACCGTTCCGCCCCGGACTAGTAGGAAGGGGCGGGGAGCTGTTTTTT
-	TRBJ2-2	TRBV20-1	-	CSASRLGNTGELFF	TGCAGTGCAAGTAGACTAGGGAACACCGGGGAGCTGTTTTTT
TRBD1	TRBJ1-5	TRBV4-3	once	CASSQGTGGTQPQHF	TGCGCCAGCAGCCAAGGGACAGGAGGTACGCAGCCCCAGCATTTT
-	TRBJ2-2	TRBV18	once	CASSRGTTGELFF	TGTGCCAGCTCAAGGGGGACCACCGGGGAGCTGTTTTTT
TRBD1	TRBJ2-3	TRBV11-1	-	CASSLGDRAADTQYF	TGTGCCAGCAGCTTAGGAGACAGGGCTGCAGATACGCAGTATTTT
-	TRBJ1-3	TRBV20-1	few	CSASRGGSGNTIYF	TGCAGTGCTAGTCGGGGAGGGTCTGGAAACACCATATATTTT
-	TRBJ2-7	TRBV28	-	CASSFPDGRDEQYF	TGTGCCAGCAGTTTCCCGGACGGGCGGGACGAGCAGTACTTC
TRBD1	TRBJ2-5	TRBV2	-	CASRNRGMETQYF	TGTGCCAGCAGGAACAGGGGGATGGAGACCCAGTACTTC
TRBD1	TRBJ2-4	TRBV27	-	CASSPIGQGASWAKNIQYF	TGTGCCAGCAGTCCTATTGGGCAGGGGGCTAGCTGGGCCAAAAACATTCAGTACTTC
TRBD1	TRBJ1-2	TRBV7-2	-	CASSFGQGLYGYTF	TGTGCCAGCAGCTTTGGACAGGGGTTGTATGGCTACACCTTC
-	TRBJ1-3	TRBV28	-	CASTTISRVPSGNTIYF	TGTGCCAGCACCACCATTTCCCGGGTTCCCTCTGGAAACACCATATATTTT
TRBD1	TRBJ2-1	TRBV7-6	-	CASSSDTITGGDEQFF	TGTGCCAGCAGCTCCGATACTATAACAGGGGGCGATGAGCAGTTCTTC
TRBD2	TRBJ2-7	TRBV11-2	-	CASSLLPQGGSDEQYF	TGTGCCAGCAGCTTATTACCCCAAGGCGGGAGTGACGAGCAGTACTTC
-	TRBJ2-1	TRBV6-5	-	CASSSTWGDYNEQFF	TGTGCCAGCAGTTCCACGTGGGGGGATTACAATGAGCAGTTCTTC
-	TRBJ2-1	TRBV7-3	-	CASSLRNGVNSYNEQFF	TGTGCCAGCAGCTTACGAAACGGGGTGAACTCCTACAATGAGCAGTTCTTC
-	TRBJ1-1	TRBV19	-	CASSKREGTEAFF	TGTGCCAGTAGTAAGAGGGAGGGAACTGAAGCTTTCTTT
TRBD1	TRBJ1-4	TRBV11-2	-	CASKPGQGNEKLFF	TGTGCCAGCAAACCGGGACAGGGTAATGAAAAACTGTTTTTT
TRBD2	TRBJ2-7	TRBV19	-	CASSKRGENSYEQYF	TGTGCCAGTAGCAAGCGGGGGGAAAACTCCTACGAGCAGTACTTC
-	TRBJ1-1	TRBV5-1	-	CASSLETHGGAFF	TGCGCCAGCAGCTTGGAAACCCACGGAGGGGCTTTCTTT
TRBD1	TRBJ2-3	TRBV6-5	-	CASSHRGDTQYF	TGTGCCAGCAGTCACAGGGGCGATACGCAGTATTTT
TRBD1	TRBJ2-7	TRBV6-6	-	CASSRDRGYYGSYEQYF	TGTGCCAGCAGTCGCGACAGGGGCTACTACGGGTCCTACGAGCAGTACTTC
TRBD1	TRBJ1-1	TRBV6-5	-	CASPDRANTEAFF	TGTGCCAGCCCGGACAGGGCGAACACTGAAGCTTTCTTT
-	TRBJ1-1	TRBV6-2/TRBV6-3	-	CASSRGPRTEMNTEAFF	TGTGCCAGCAGCCGAGGGCCAAGGACAGAAATGAACACTGAAGCTTTCTTT
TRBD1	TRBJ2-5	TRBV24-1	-	CATSDYRDRGETQYF	TGTGCCACCAGTGACTACCGGGACAGGGGAGAGACCCAGTACTTC
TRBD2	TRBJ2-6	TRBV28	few	CASSGLAGGLSGANVLTF	TGTGCCAGCAGCGGACTAGCGGGGGGCCTATCTGGGGCCAACGTCCTGACTTTC